This T cell receptor beta chain was obtained from a study of blood T cell repertoires in COVID-19. Study at large: Samples of COVID-19 (acute and convalescent) were obtained from the United States, Italy and Spain. Sources were T cells, B-cell-depleted T cells, or PBMCs; the material itself was cDNA or gDNA.

CDR3 length: 16 amino acids. Trimming cost V 2 bases and J 3 bases; bases outside gene matches: 9. Germline assignment: CDR1 MNHEY and CDR2 SVGEGT. In the original processing: By means of reference gene primer amplification, nucleated cell counts were estimated. Generated by immunoSEQ multiplex PCR, the TCRdb table keeps only in-frame clones and is missing some. Clone size and V and J calls were adopted from that table, with D and trimming inferred from the DNA. The data hold over 120,000 clones, with 65% to 90% observed a single time. The sequencing sample was made of peripheral blood. This chain uses TRBV6-2 or TRBV6-3 with TRBJ2-7, with TRBD2 matching 8 bases. The clonotype comes from a man aged 55-75 years with active or convalescent COVID-19. The CDR3 DNA reads as TGTGCCAGCAGTTACGAGCGGGGGCCTCCTCGCTACGAGCAGTACTTC. As protein: CASSYERGPPRYEQYF.